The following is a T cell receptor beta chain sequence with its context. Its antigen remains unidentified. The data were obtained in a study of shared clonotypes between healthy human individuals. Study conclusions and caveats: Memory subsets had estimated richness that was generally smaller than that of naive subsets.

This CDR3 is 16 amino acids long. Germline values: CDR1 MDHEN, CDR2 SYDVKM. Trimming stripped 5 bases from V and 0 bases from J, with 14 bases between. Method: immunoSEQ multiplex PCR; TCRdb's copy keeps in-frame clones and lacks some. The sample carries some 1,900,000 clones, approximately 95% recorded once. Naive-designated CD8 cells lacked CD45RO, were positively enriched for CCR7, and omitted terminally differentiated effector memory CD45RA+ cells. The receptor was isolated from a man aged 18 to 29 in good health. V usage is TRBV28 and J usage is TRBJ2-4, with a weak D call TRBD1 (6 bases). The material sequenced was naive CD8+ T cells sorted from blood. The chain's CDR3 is CASSSYRELAKNIQYF. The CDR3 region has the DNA TGTGCCAGCAGTAGTTACAGGGAGCTAGCCAAAAACATTCAGTACTTC.